A single sample gave rise to the 10 T cell receptor beta chains below, sequenced in a study of beta chain features in type 1 diabetes. TCRB transcripts that were expressed got sequenced, as all of the isolated RNA had been reverse transcribed. This table comes from immunoSEQ multiplex PCR, and its TCRdb copy is limited to in-frame clones, with some not included. The sample records 80,000 to 90,000 clones, under 35% being singletons. Material for sequencing was stem cell memory CD4+ T cells from blood. The receptors originated from a woman under 30 in good health.

The chain is built from TRBV5-1 and TRBJ2-5; 11 nucleotides agree with TRBD2. The V gene's germline CDR1 is SGHRS and CDR2 YFSETQ. Trimming removed 4 bases from V and 8 bases from J; junction bases left unmatched: 10. The CDR3 totals 15 residues. The CDR3 region is CASSPTSGAMLTQYF. The CDR3 DNA follows: TGCGCCAGCAGCCCGACTAGCGGGGCTATGTTAACCCAGTACTTC.

V is TRBV7-3 and J is TRBJ1-1; D might be TRBD1 (6 bases). This CDR3 spans 15 amino acids. V dropped 5 bases and J dropped 5 bases, with 18 bases sitting between them. Per germline, CDR1 SGHTA and CDR2 FQGTGA. The CDR3 protein is CASSKQGIGQTEAFF. CDR3 coding DNA: TGTGCCAGCAGCAAACAGGGAATAGGGCAAACTGAAGCTTTCTTT. The complete variable domain, with remaining parts taken from reference TRBV7-3 and TRBJ1-1, reads GAGVSQTPSNKVTEKGKYVELRCDPISGHTALYWYRQSLGQGPEFLIYFQGTGAADDSGLPNDRFFAVRPEGSVSTLKIQRTERGDSAVYLCASSKQGIGQTEAFFGQGTRLTVV.

This clone turned up a few times. This chain's CDR3 is CASSYGSLETQYF. CDR3 DNA sequence: TGCGCCAGCAGCTACGGGTCCTTAGAGACCCAGTACTTC. The chain employs TRBV5-1 and TRBJ2-5; D gene uncertain. Germline CDR1 SGHRS, CDR2 YFSETQ. V lost 3 bases, J lost 4 bases, and 10 bases lay in between. The CDR3 covers 13 residues.

This chain joins TRBV9 and TRBJ2-3, with 14 bases lining up with TRBD2. The germline CDR1 and CDR2 sequences are SGDLS and YYNGEE. The V segment lost 7 bases and the J segment 2 bases; nucleotides outside the gene matches: 15. This CDR3 has 19 amino acids. The DNA of the CDR3 is TGTGCCAGCGGGAGACTAGCGGGAGGGTTAGGTGGGCTCACAGATACGCAGTATTTT. This codes for CASGRLAGGLGGLTDTQYF.

This clone was counted between two and nine times. The genes are TRBV4-1 and TRBJ2-3, with a weak D call TRBD1 (5 bases). V was pared by 4 bases and J by 0 bases, with 14 bases between. This CDR3 region has 16 residues. Germline V gene sequence: CDR1 MGHRA, CDR2 YSYEKL. The CDR3 coding sequence is TGCGCCAGCAGCCCAGGTCCAAGGGGTAGCACAGATACGCAGTATTTT. It specifies CASSPGPRGSTDTQYF.

The sample holds a few counts of this clone. The chain is built from TRBV18 and TRBJ1-1; D is possibly TRBD1 (5 bases). Germline CDR1 is KGHSH and CDR2 is LQKENI. The V gene lost 3 bases and the J gene lost 5 bases, with 19 bases spanning the gap. CDR3 length: 16 residues. The CDR3 DNA follows: TGTGCCAGCTCACCGGAAGGAGCGGGGGTGGGAACTGAAGCTTTCTTT. Protein product: CASSPEGAGVGTEAFF.

V usage is TRBV4-3 and J usage is TRBJ2-1; TRBD2 aligns across 13 bases. Trimming at V came to 0 bases and at J to 3 bases, leaving 5 bases not matched to a gene. The CDR3 has 18 amino acids. The germline V gene encodes CDR1 LGHNA and CDR2 YSLEER. The chain's CDR3 is CASSQELGLAGVYNEQFF. The DNA for the CDR3 is TGCGCCAGCAGCCAAGAACTAGGACTAGCGGGGGTCTACAATGAGCAGTTCTTC.

This sequence joins TRBV2 and TRBJ2-1; 14 nucleotides line up with TRBD2. CDR1 and CDR2 (germline): SNHLY, FYNNEI. The CDR3 runs 16 residues. V was clipped by 6 bases and J by 7 bases; unmatched bases: 8. DNA for the CDR3: TGTGCCAGCAGCCGACTAGCGGGGGGGCTGGGGAATGAGCAGTTCTTC. It translates to CASSRLAGGLGNEQFF.

This clone was seen only a few times. The chain employs TRBV5-1 and TRBJ2-6; D gene ambiguous. V was trimmed by 4 bases and J by 2 bases, leaving 7 bases between them. The CDR3 extends over 14 amino acids. Germline CDR1 SGHRS, CDR2 YFSETQ. In DNA, the CDR3 is TGCGCCAGCAGCCCCAGTACTGGGGCCAACGTCCTGACTTTC. This encodes CASSPSTGANVLTF.

This clone came up a few times. The J gene is TRBJ1-6, the V gene TRBV7-3; 8 bases match TRBD1. Trimming took 4 bases from V and 1 from J; bases not matched to a gene: 6. The CDR3 covers 17 residues. CDR1 SGHTA and CDR2 FQGTGA come from the germline V gene. The CDR3 here is CASSSTGGRSYNSPLHF. The DNA for the CDR3 is TGTGCCAGCAGCTCCACAGGGGGAAGATCCTATAATTCACCCCTCCACTTT. The whole variable domain, filled in from reference TRBV7-3 and TRBJ1-6, reads GAGVSQTPSNKVTEKGKYVELRCDPISGHTALYWYRQSLGQGPEFLIYFQGTGAADDSGLPNDRFFAVRPEGSVSTLKIQRTERGDSAVYLCASSSTGGRSYNSPLHFGNGTRLTVT.